These 30 T cell receptor beta chains were all obtained from the same sample, sequenced in a study of response to subunit inactivated influenza vaccine. TCRdb re-called the RT-PCR reads with MiXCR, one entry per CDR3 protein. This repertoire shows about 650,000 distinct CDR3 sequences, around 14% found once; its top ten account for around a tenth. This specimen consisted of PBMCs from blood, obtained 12 days after vaccination. Receptors were obtained from a man aged 50 to 59 who received an inactivated influenza vaccine.

The genes are TRBV7-9 and TRBJ2-3, with TRBD1 as a possible D gene (6 bases). CDR1 and CDR2 (germline): SEHNR, FQNEAQ (reference sequence). The CDR3 consists of 16 residues. V lost 5 bases and J lost 1, with 16 bases in between. The DNA for the CDR3 is TGTGCCAGCAGCCCCCCACAACAGGGACGCACAGATACGCAGTATTTT. Its translation: CASSPPQQGRTDTQYF.

The V call is TRBV24-1, the J call TRBJ2-1, with D unclear. Germline values: CDR1 KGHDR, CDR2 SFDVKD. There are 11 residues in the CDR3. Trimming stripped 5 bases from V and 8 bases from J, with 6 bases between. The CDR3 sequence is CATSVDHEQFF. The CDR3 DNA reads TGTGCCACCAGTGTGGACCATGAGCAGTTCTTC.

This clonotype was counted only a few times. The rearrangement joins TRBV29-1 to TRBJ2-3, with D tentatively TRBD1 or TRBD2 (5 bases each). CDR1 is SQVTM, CDR2 ANQGSEA, per germline. V was trimmed by 6 bases and J by 2 bases, leaving 18 bases between them. This CDR3 is 15 amino acids long. CDR3 region: CSVARDHGFTDTQYF. The CDR3 region has the DNA TGCAGCGTCGCCCGGGACCACGGTTTCACAGATACGCAGTATTTT.

Only a few counts were recorded for this clonotype. The chain joins TRBV6-5 to TRBJ2-3, with 7 bases matching TRBD1. There are 17 residues in the CDR3. V lost 0 bases, J lost 2 bases, and 8 bases stayed unmatched. The germline CDR1 and CDR2 sequences are MNHEY and SVGAGI. The CDR3 coding sequence is TGTGCCAGCAGTTACTCGAAGGGACAGATTACCACAGATACGCAGTATTTT. Translating gives CASSYSKGQITTDTQYF.

The chain combines TRBV25-1 with TRBJ1-2; no reliable D call. CDR1 is MGHDK, CDR2 SYGVNS, per germline. The CDR3 has 13 residues. The germline V and J ends were trimmed by 1 base and 4 bases, with 7 bases remaining between them. CDR3 DNA sequence: TGTGCCAGCAGTGAATCAACATCCTATGGCTACACCTTC. Translation: CASSESTSYGYTF.

J is TRBJ1-5 and V is TRBV5-1; a possible D gene is TRBD1 (6 bases). The length of the CDR3 is 14 residues. The V and J ends lost 0 bases and 3 bases respectively, with 7 bases between them. Germline CDR1 reads SGHRS; CDR2 reads YFSETQ. CDR3 amino acids: CASSLEGVNQPQHF. CDR3 bases: TGCGCCAGCAGCTTGGAGGGGGTCAATCAGCCCCAGCATTTT.

This clonotype was counted only a few times. For the CDR3, the DNA is TGTGCCAGCACCATGGGACTAGCGGGAGGAGAGACCCAGTACTTC. Translating it yields CASTMGLAGGETQYF. The chain joins TRBV4-2 to TRBJ2-5; 15 bases line up with TRBD2. The CDR3 runs to 15 residues. CDR1 and CDR2 from the germline V gene are LGHNA and YNFKEQ. V lost 7 bases to trimming and J lost 4 bases; unmatched junction nucleotides: 4.

The rearrangement links TRBV4-2 to TRBJ2-1, with 8 bases fitting TRBD1. The germline gives CDR1 LGHNA, CDR2 YNFKEQ. The CDR3 loop spans 15 amino acids. Trimming at V came to 8 bases and at J to 7 bases, leaving 13 bases not matched to a gene. The CDR3 protein is CASGTKAGGNNEQFF. The CDR3 DNA follows: TGTGCCAGCGGAACTAAGGCAGGGGGCAATAATGAGCAGTTCTTC.

This clonotype was counted at least ten times. V is TRBV6-2 or TRBV6-3 and J is TRBJ2-7, with TRBD2 matching 14 bases. Losses at the gene ends were 7 bases for V and 2 bases for J; bases not matched to a gene: 4. The CDR3 covers 15 residues. Looked up from germline, CDR1 is MNHEY and CDR2 is SVGEGT. The CDR3 reads CASTGLAGGAYEQYF. The DNA for the CDR3 is TGTGCCAGCACCGGACTAGCGGGGGGCGCCTACGAGCAGTACTTC.

This clonotype came up a few times. The chain recombines TRBV19 with TRBJ2-1; D call uncertain. Trimming took off 3 bases at V and 8 bases at J, with 11 bases between the two ends. CDR1 is LNHDA and CDR2 is SQIVND in the germline V gene (reference sequence). The CDR3 consists of 13 residues. The CDR3: CASSMFGFDEQFF. DNA of the CDR3: TGTGCCAGTAGTATGTTCGGTTTCGATGAGCAGTTCTTC.

This clonotype was seen repeatedly, ten times or more. V and J are TRBV5-5 and TRBJ2-3; no definite D call. The germline V gene has CDR1 SGHKS and CDR2 YYEKEE (reference sequence). Trimming pared 0 bases from V and 1 base from J, leaving 9 bases between. This CDR3 has 15 amino acids. The CDR3 region has the DNA TGTGCCAGCAGCTTGGTGCAGATTGGCACAGATACGCAGTATTTT. This encodes CASSLVQIGTDTQYF.

J is TRBJ2-7 and V is TRBV5-1; D unresolved. CDR3 length: 15 residues. Germline CDR1 and CDR2: SGHRS and YFSETQ. V was clipped by 1 base and J by 1 base, with 12 bases between them. The CDR3, as DNA: TGCGCCAGCAGCTTGAAGGCGGATAGATCCTACGAGCAGTACTTC. Translation: CASSLKADRSYEQYF.

The V gene is TRBV6-2 or TRBV6-3, the J gene TRBJ1-1; possibly TRBD1 for D (6 bases). The CDR3 contains 15 residues. CDR1 MNHEY and CDR2 SVGEGT come from the germline V gene. V was cut by 8 bases and J by 3 bases, with 19 bases left in between. CDR3 region: CASRTGGGGHTEAFF. CDR3 DNA sequence: TGTGCCAGCCGGACGGGGGGCGGAGGCCACACTGAAGCTTTCTTT.

This chain uses TRBV5-1 with TRBJ2-1; 8 positions agree with TRBD1. Germline V gives CDR1 SGHRS, CDR2 YFSETQ. The CDR3 runs 15 residues. The V gene end was trimmed by 4 bases and the J gene end by 8 bases; junction bases not matched to a gene: 11. This CDR3 reads CASSARAQGAHEQFF. Here the CDR3 DNA reads TGCGCCAGCAGCGCTCGAGCTCAGGGGGCTCATGAGCAGTTCTTC.

A few counts support this clonotype. This chain uses TRBV28 with TRBJ2-3, with 8 bases fitting TRBD1. V shed 5 bases and J 8 bases; nucleotides not matched to a gene: 15. CDR1 and CDR2 (germline): MDHEN, SYDVKM. The CDR3 contains 16 residues. The CDR3 nucleotides read TGTGCCAGCAGTCTTGGACAGGGAAGGGCGGCCGCTACGCAGTATTTT. Its translation: CASSLGQGRAAATQYF.

The J gene is TRBJ2-1, the V gene TRBV5-1, with D unclear. Germline V gene sequence: CDR1 SGHRS, CDR2 YFSETQ. V shed 0 bases and J shed 6 bases, with 10 bases lying between them. The CDR3 length is 14 residues. The CDR3: CASSLAAASNEQFF. The CDR3 coding sequence is TGCGCCAGCAGCTTGGCCGCGGCCTCCAATGAGCAGTTCTTC.

This CDR3 reads CASSLGLAEYSYEQYF. In nucleotides, the CDR3 is TGTGCCAGCAGTTTAGGACTAGCGGAGTACTCCTACGAGCAGTACTTC. The rearrangement uses TRBV27 and TRBJ2-7; 10 bases are shared with TRBD2. The germline V gene encodes CDR1 MNHEY and CDR2 SMNVEV (reference sequence). The CDR3 is made up of 16 amino acids. The V and J ends lost 2 bases and 0 bases, in that order; junction bases with no gene match: 4.

In its sample, this clonotype was seen many times. The chain has TRBV5-1 and TRBJ2-2; 10 bases line up with TRBD1. The CDR3 sequence is 17 residues long. The germline V gene encodes CDR1 SGHRS and CDR2 YFSETQ. V was clipped by 4 bases and J by 14 bases; unmatched bases: 20. In nucleotides, the CDR3 is TGCGCCAGCAGCCCAGCCCATCACGTCGGGACAGGGGATATACTGTTTTTT. This codes for CASSPAHHVGTGDILFF.

This clonotype occurred many times. J is TRBJ2-3 and V is TRBV4-2; D remains unclear. CDR1 and CDR2 from the germline V gene are LGHNA and YNFKEQ. The length of the CDR3 is 18 residues. Trimming removed 0 bases from V and 0 bases from J, with 16 bases in between. CDR3 sequence: CASSQEWAGYTSTDTQYF. The CDR3 coding sequence is TGTGCCAGCAGCCAAGAGTGGGCCGGCTATACTAGCACAGATACGCAGTATTTT.

This clonotype showed up many times. The CDR3: CASSRGAQTQYF. The CDR3 bases are TGTGCCAGCAGCCGGGGGGCGCAGACCCAGTACTTC. The chain carries TRBV3-1 and TRBJ2-5; D tentatively fits TRBD1 or TRBD2 (6 bases each). The germline V gene has CDR1 LGHDT and CDR2 YNNKEL (reference sequence). V was shortened by 4 bases and J by 6 bases, with 9 bases between the two germline ends. This CDR3 comprises 12 residues.

In its sample, this clonotype was seen a few times. The chain has TRBV7-9 and TRBJ2-5; 8 bases align to TRBD1. V shed 0 bases and J 5 bases; nucleotides not matched to a gene: 8. From germline, CDR1 is SEHNR and CDR2 FQNEAQ (reference sequence). CDR3 length: 16 residues. In DNA, the CDR3 is TGTGCCAGCAGCTTAGCGGCCCAGGGGGCGTTCGAGACCCAGTACTTC. Protein: CASSLAAQGAFETQYF. Full variable domain (rest looked up from reference TRBV7-9 and TRBJ2-5): DTGVSQNPRHKITKRGQNVTFRCDPISEHNRLYWYRQTLGQGPEFLTYFQNEAQLEKSRLLSDRFSAERPKGSFSTLEIQRTEQGDSAMYLCASSLAAQGAFETQYFGPGTRLLVL.

The chain joins TRBV28 to TRBJ1-5; 11 nucleotides align to TRBD1. The CDR3 length is 16 residues. The germline V gene encodes CDR1 MDHEN and CDR2 SYDVKM. The ends lost 5 bases at V and 6 bases at J; junction bases unmatched: 9. This chain's CDR3 is CASSEAGTGGFQPQHF. CDR3 sequence (DNA): TGTGCCAGCAGTGAGGCCGGGACAGGGGGTTTTCAGCCCCAGCATTTT.

The sample holds a few counts of this clonotype. V gene TRBV12-3 or TRBV12-4 combines with J gene TRBJ2-1; 7 positions agree with TRBD2. This CDR3 is built from 15 residues. V was pared by 5 bases and J by 8 bases, with 12 bases of the junction left unmatched. The CDR3 is CASSPAWVAGHEQFF. In nucleotides, the CDR3 is TGTGCCAGCAGTCCTGCTTGGGTAGCGGGTCATGAGCAGTTCTTC.

The V gene is TRBV20-1, the J gene TRBJ2-5; D is perhaps TRBD1 (5 bases). Germline V gives CDR1 DFQATT, CDR2 SNEGSKA (reference sequence). The CDR3 runs to 14 residues. V gave up 0 bases and J gave up 5 bases, with 13 bases separating them. The CDR3 DNA follows: TGCAGTGCTAGAGAGGGCCTCCCAGGGGAGACCCAGTACTTC. This gives the protein CSAREGLPGETQYF.

This chain links TRBV12-3 or TRBV12-4 with TRBJ1-6; 7 bases line up with TRBD1. The CDR3 extends over 16 amino acids. V was clipped by 2 bases and J by 14 bases; unmatched bases: 15. The CDR3, as DNA: TGTGCCAGCAGTTTATTCGAGGGGGCCCGGGGCCTCACCCTCCACTTT. Its translation: CASSLFEGARGLTLHF.

V and J are TRBV5-1 and TRBJ2-2; 8 nucleotides agree with TRBD1. Trimming cost V 8 bases and J 1 base; bases outside gene matches: 7. Germline V gene data show CDR1 as SGHRS and CDR2 as YFSETQ. There are 15 residues in the CDR3. The chain's CDR3 is CASDIGTGNTGELFF. The CDR3 coding sequence is TGCGCCAGTGACATCGGGACAGGGAACACCGGGGAGCTGTTTTTT. The variable domain in full, completed from reference TRBV5-1 and TRBJ2-2, reads KAGVTQTPRYLIKTRGQQVTLSCSPISGHRSVSWYQQTPGQGLQFLFEYFSETQRNKGNFPGRFSGRQFSNSRSEMNVSTLELGDSALYLCASDIGTGNTGELFFGEGSRLTVL.

This clonotype was seen more than once but under ten times. CDR3 bases: TGCGCCAGCAGCCAACCGGACAGAAATGAGCAGTTCTTC. It specifies CASSQPDRNEQFF. V usage is TRBV4-1 and J usage is TRBJ2-1; TRBD1 might be the D (6 bases). V gave up 2 bases and J gave up 7 bases, with 9 bases separating them. Germline-derived CDR1 and CDR2 are MGHRA and YSYEKL. The CDR3 runs 13 residues.

This clonotype was counted only a few times. This chain uses TRBV20-1 with TRBJ2-5; D is perhaps TRBD2 (5 bases). V lost 3 bases and J 1 base, leaving 12 bases between the germline ends. CDR1 DFQATT and CDR2 SNEGSKA come from the germline V gene (reference sequence). The CDR3 covers 14 residues. This CDR3 reads CSARLATSQETQYF. The CDR3 bases are TGCAGTGCTAGGTTAGCTACTAGCCAAGAGACCCAGTACTTC.

In this sample, this clonotype turned up a few times. The chain is built from TRBV9 and TRBJ2-3; D ambiguous. The CDR3 sequence is 14 residues long. The V and J ends lost 0 bases and 2 bases respectively, with 7 bases between them. CDR1 and CDR2 from the germline V gene are SGDLS and YYNGEE. The CDR3 DNA reads TGTGCCAGCAGCGTAGGTCCCTCCACAGATACGCAGTATTTT. Encoded protein: CASSVGPSTDTQYF.

The chain has TRBV20-1 and TRBJ2-1; 9 nucleotides agree with TRBD2. Germline CDR1 reads DFQATT; CDR2 reads SNEGSKA (reference sequence). CDR3 size: 13 residues. V gave up 6 bases and J gave up 6 bases; unmatched junction bases: 6. This chain's CDR3 is CSADGLASNEQFF. The CDR3, as DNA: TGCAGTGCGGACGGACTAGCGAGCAATGAGCAGTTCTTC.